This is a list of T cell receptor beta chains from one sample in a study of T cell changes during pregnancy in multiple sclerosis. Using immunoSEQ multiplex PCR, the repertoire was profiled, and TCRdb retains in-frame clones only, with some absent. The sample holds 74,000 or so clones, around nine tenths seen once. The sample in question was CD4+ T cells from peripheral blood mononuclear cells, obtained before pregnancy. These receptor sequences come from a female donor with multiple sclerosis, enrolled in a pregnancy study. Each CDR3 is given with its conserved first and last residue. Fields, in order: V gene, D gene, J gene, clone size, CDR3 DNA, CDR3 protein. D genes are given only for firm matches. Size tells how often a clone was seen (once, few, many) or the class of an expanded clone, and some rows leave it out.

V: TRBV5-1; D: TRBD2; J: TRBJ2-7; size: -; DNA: TGCGCCAGCAGCCTGACTAGCGGGGGGGCCTACGAGCAGTACTTC; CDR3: CASSLTSGGAYEQYF
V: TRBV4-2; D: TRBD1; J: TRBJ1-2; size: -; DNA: TGTGCCAGCAGCCAGCGGACAGGGGAAGGCTATGGCTACACCTTC; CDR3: CASSQRTGEGYGYTF
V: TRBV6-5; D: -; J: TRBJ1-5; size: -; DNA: TGTGCCAGCAGTTCCGTGGGCCAGCCCCAGCATTTT; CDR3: CASSSVGQPQHF
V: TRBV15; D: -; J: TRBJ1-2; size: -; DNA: TGTGCCACCAGCAGAGCCAGGACTCCGAACTATGGCTACACCTTC; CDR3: CATSRARTPNYGYTF
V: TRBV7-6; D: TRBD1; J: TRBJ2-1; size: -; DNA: TGTGCCAGCAGCTTACTACAGGGGGTAGGGAATGAGCAGTTCTTC; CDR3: CASSLLQGVGNEQFF
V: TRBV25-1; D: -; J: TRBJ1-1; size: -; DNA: TGTGCCAGCAGTGAGAGACGGGGCACTGAAGCTTTCTTT; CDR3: CASSERRGTEAFF
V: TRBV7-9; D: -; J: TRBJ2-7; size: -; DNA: TGTGCCAGCAGCTTAGGAGTGGGCACCACCTCCTACGAGCAGTACTTC; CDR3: CASSLGVGTTSYEQYF
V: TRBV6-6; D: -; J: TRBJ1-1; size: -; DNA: TGTGCCAGCAGTCCAGGGGCCCTGATTAACACTGAAGCTTTCTTT; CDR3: CASSPGALINTEAFF
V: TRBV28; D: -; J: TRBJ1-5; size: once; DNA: TGTGCCAGCAGTTTATCAGGGGTACAGCCCCAGCATTTT; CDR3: CASSLSGVQPQHF
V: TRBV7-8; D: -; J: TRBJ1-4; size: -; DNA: TGTGCCAGCAGCTTCGCAGGTGCAACTAATGAAAAACTGTTTTTT; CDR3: CASSFAGATNEKLFF
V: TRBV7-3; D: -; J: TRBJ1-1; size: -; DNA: TGTGCCAGCAGCTTAAATGGCCGTCTTGTATCGGGCACTGAAGCTTTCTTT; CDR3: CASSLNGRLVSGTEAFF
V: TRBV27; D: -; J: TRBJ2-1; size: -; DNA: TGTGCCAGCAGTTTATCGATCTTACGCTATCAGGTGGGGGGTATTAATGAGCAGTTCTTC; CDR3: CASSLSILRYQVGGINEQFF
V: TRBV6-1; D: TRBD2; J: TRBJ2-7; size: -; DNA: TGTGCCAGCAGTACCCGACTAGCGGGCTCCTACGAGCAGTACTTC; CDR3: CASSTRLAGSYEQYF
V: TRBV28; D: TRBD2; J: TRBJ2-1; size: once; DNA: TGTGCCAGCAGCCGGACTAGCGGGAGGGCCGGTGAGCAGTTCTTC; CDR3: CASSRTSGRAGEQFF
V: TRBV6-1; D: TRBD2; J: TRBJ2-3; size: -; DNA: TGTGCCAGCAAGGTCAGCGGGAGCCCAGATACGCAGTATTTT; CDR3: CASKVSGSPDTQYF
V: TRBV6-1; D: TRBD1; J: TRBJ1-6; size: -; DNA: TGTGCCACGTCGGACAGGGCGGATTCACCCCTCCACTTT; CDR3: CATSDRADSPLHF
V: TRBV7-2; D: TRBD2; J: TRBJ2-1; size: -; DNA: TGTGCCAGCAGCTTACGCGGGAGGGCCGGGGATGAGCAGTTCTTC; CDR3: CASSLRGRAGDEQFF
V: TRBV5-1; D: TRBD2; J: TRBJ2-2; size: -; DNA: TGCGCCAGCAGCTTGAGTAGCGGGGCACTGAGTACCGGGGAGCTGTTTTTT; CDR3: CASSLSSGALSTGELFF
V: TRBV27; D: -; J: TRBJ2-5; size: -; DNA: TGTGCCAGCAGTTTTAGGGGTCAAGAGACCCAGTACTTC; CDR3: CASSFRGQETQYF
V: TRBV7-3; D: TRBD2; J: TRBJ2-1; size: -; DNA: TGTGCCAGCAGCTTGGCGGGAGGGCCGGTTGAGCAGTTCTTC; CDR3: CASSLAGGPVEQFF
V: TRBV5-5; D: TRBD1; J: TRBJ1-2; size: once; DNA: TGTGCCAGCAGTCGAACAGGGGGCGGCTATGGCTACACCTTC; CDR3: CASSRTGGGYGYTF
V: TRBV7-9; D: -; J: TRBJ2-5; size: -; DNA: TGTGCCAGCAGCCCCGCAGGAGGGTCGGAGACCCAGTACTTC; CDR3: CASSPAGGSETQYF
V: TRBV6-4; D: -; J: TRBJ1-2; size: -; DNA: TGTGCCAGAACGGCAGGGCGGAAGTATGGCTACACCTTC; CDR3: CARTAGRKYGYTF
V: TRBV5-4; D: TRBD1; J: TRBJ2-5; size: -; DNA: TGTGCCAGCAGCTTGGCCGGCAGGGGGCAGACCCAGTACTTC; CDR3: CASSLAGRGQTQYF
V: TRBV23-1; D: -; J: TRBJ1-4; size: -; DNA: TGCGCCAGCAGTCAAACCAGGAAGGGGATTCCGAAAGCTAATGAAAAACTGTTTTTT; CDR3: CASSQTRKGIPKANEKLFF
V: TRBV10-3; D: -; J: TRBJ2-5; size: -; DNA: TGTGCCATCAGTGAGTCGAAGGTAGCGAAAGAGACCCAGTACTTC; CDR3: CAISESKVAKETQYF
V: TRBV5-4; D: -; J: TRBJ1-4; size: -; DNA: TGTGCCAGCAGCTTGGGACGCGGAGATAATGAAAAACTGTTTTTT; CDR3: CASSLGRGDNEKLFF
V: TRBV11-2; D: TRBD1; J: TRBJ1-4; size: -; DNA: TGTGCCAGCAGCTACGGGACAGGGGTTGGGAAACTGTTTTTT; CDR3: CASSYGTGVGKLFF
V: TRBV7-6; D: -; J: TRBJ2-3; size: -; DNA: TGTGCCAGCAGCCTAATGACAGGAAATACGCAGTATTTT; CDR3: CASSLMTGNTQYF
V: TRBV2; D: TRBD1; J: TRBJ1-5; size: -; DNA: TGTGCCAGCAGTGATCGGAGGACAGGGGGCAATCAGCCCCAGCATTTT; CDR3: CASSDRRTGGNQPQHF
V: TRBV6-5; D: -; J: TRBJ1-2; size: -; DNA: TGTGCCAGCGGGTTTAAAACAGGGATGCGTGGCTACACCTTC; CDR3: CASGFKTGMRGYTF
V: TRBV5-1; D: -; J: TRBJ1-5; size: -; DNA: TGCGCCGGAGACCTGAATCAGCCCCAGCATTTT; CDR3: CAGDLNQPQHF
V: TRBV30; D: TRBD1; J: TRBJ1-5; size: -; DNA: TGTGCCTGGAGCGCACGACAGGGTTACCCCCAGCATTTT; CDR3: CAWSARQGYPQHF
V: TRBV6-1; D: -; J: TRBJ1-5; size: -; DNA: TGTGCCAGCAAGGGGGGGGCCGAGCAGCCCCAGCATTTT; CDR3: CASKGGAEQPQHF
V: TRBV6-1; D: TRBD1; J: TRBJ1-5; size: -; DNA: TGTGCCAGCAGTGACGGGACAGGTGTAAGCAATCAGCCCCAGCATTTT; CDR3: CASSDGTGVSNQPQHF
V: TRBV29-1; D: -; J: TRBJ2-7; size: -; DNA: TGCAGCGTTGATAACTCGGGACTGCGCTACGAGCAGTACTTC; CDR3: CSVDNSGLRYEQYF
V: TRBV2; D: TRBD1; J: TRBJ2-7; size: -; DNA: TGTGCCAGCAGTGAGCAAAGGGGGGACAGGGGCAACTTC; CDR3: CASSEQRGDRGNF
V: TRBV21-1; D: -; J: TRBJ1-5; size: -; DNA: TGTGCCAGCAGCAACCGGACGGACAACCTCAGCAATCAGCCCCAGCATTTT; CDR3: CASSNRTDNLSNQPQHF
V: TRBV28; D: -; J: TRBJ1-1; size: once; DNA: TGTGCCAGCAGTTCCCCAGGTAGACATGGTAACGCTTTCTTT; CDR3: CASSSPGRHGNAFF
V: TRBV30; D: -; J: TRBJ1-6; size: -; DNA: TGTGCCTGGAGTAGACAGGATGATTCACCCCTCCACTTT; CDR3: CAWSRQDDSPLHF
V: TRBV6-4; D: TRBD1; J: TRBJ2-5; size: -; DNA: TGTGCCAGCAGACTGACAGGGGGGCCTGAAGAGACCCAGTACTTC; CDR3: CASRLTGGPEETQYF
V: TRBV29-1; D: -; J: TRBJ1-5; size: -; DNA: TGCAGCGTTGTAGGGCCAGGGGTGGGTCAGCCCCAGCATTTT; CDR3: CSVVGPGVGQPQHF
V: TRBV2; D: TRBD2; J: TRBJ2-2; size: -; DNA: TGTGCCAGCAGTGAAGCCCCTGGGGGGGCCGGGGAGCTGTTTTTT; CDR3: CASSEAPGGAGELFF
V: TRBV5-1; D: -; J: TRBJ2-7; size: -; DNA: TGCGCCAGCAGTACCGGGGACACCTACGAGCAGTACTTC; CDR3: CASSTGDTYEQYF
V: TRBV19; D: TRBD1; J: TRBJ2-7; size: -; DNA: TGTGCCAGCCGGGGACAGCTAGCTGAGCAGTACTTC; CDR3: CASRGQLAEQYF
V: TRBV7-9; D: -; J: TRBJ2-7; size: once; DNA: TGTGCCAGCAGCCTAAGGAGTCTTCCCGAGCAGTACTTC; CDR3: CASSLRSLPEQYF
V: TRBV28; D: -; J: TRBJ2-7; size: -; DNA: TGTGCCAGCAGGAGGGTGAGCTCCTACGAGCAGTACTTC; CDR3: CASRRVSSYEQYF
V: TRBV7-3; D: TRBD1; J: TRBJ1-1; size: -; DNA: TGTGCCAGCAGCCTGGCGGGACAGGCAATCACTGAAGCTTTCTTT; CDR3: CASSLAGQAITEAFF
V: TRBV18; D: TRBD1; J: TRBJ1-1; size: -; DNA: TGTGCCAGCTCGCTCTTTCGCGACAGGGGGCTTTCTGAAGCTTTCTTT; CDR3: CASSLFRDRGLSEAFF
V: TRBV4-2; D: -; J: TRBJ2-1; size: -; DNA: TGTGCCAGCAGCCAAGATCAGGGGGGCCTCGATGAGCAGTTCTTC; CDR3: CASSQDQGGLDEQFF
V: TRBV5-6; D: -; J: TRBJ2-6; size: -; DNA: TGTGCCAGCAGCTTCCGGCAGGGACTCTCTGGGGCCAACGTCCTGACTTTC; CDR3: CASSFRQGLSGANVLTF